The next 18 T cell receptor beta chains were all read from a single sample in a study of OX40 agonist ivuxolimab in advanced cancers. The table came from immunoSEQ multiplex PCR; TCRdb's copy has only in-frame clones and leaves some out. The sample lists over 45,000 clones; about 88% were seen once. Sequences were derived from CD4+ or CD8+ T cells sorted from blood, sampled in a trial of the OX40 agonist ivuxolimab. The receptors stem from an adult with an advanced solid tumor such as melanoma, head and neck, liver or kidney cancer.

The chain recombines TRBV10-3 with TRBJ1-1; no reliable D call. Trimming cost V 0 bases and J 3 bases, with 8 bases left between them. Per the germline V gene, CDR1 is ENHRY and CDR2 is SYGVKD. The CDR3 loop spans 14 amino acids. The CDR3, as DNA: TGTGCCATCAGTGAGTCAAGTGGGTACACTGAAGCTTTCTTT. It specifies CAISESSGYTEAFF.

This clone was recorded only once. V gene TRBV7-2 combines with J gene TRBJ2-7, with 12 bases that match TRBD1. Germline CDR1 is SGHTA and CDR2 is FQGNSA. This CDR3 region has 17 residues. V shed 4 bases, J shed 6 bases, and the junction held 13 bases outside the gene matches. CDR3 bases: TGTGCCAGCAGCTCACCCACCGGGACAGGGGGCGAAGGCGAGCAGTACTTC. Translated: CASSSPTGTGGEGEQYF. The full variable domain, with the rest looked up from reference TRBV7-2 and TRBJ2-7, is GAGVSQSPSNKVTEKGKDVELRCDPISGHTALYWYRQSLGQGLEFLIYFQGNSAPDKSGLPSDRFSAERTGGSVSTLTIQRTQQEDSAVYLCASSSPTGTGGEGEQYFGPGTRLTVT.

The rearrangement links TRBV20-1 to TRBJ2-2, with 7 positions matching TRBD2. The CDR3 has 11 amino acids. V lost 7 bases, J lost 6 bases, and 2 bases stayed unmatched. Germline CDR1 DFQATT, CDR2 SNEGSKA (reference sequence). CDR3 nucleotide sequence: TGCAGTGTCCGGGGGGCCGGGGAGCTGTTTTTT. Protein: CSVRGAGELFF.

In nucleotides, the CDR3 is TGTGCCAGCTCACCCCCGGGACAGCTTCAGCCCCAGCATTTT. Protein sequence: CASSPPGQLQPQHF. The chain couples TRBV18 to TRBJ1-5, with 7 bases identical to TRBD1. Trimming at V came to 3 bases and at J to 6 bases, leaving 5 bases not matched to a gene. In germline, CDR1 is KGHSH, CDR2 LQKENI. The CDR3 covers 14 residues. The entire variable domain, with the rest obtained from reference TRBV18 and TRBJ1-5, is as follows: NAGVMQNPRHLVRRRGQEARLRCSPMKGHSHVYWYRQLPEEGLKFMVYLQKENIIDESGMPKERFSAEFPKEGPSILRIQQVVRGDSAAYFCASSPPGQLQPQHFGDGTRLSIL.

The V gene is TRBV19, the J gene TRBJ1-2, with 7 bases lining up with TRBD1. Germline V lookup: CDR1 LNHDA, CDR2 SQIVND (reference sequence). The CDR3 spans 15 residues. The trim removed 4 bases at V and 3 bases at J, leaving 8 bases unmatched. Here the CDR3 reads CASSTTGQSYYGYTF. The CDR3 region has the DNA TGTGCCAGTAGTACAACGGGACAGTCTTACTATGGCTACACCTTC. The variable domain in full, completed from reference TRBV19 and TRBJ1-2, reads DGGITQSPKYLFRKEGQNVTLSCEQNLNHDAMYWYRQDPGQGLRLIYYSQIVNDFQKGDIAEGYSVSREKKESFPLTVTSAQKNPTAFYLCASSTTGQSYYGYTFGSGTRLTVV.

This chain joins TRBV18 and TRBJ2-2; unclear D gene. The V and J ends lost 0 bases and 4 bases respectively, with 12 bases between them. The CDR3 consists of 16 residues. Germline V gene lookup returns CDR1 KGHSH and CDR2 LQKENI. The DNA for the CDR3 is TGTGCCAGCTCACCACCGATCGCGGTCGGCACCGGGGAGCTGTTTTTT. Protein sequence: CASSPPIAVGTGELFF.

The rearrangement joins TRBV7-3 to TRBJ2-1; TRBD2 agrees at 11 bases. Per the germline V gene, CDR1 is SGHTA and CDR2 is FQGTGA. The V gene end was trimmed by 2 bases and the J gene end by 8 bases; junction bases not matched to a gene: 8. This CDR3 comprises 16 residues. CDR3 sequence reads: CASSLRGTSGGYEQFF. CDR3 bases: TGTGCCAGCAGCTTACGCGGGACTAGCGGCGGCTATGAGCAGTTCTTC. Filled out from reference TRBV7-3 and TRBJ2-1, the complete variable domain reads GAGVSQTPSNKVTEKGKYVELRCDPISGHTALYWYRQSLGQGPEFLIYFQGTGAADDSGLPNDRFFAVRPEGSVSTLKIQRTERGDSAVYLCASSLRGTSGGYEQFFGPGTRLTVL.

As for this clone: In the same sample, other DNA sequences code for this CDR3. CDR3 sequence (DNA): TGTGCCAGCAGCTTCGGGACGGAAGCTTTCTTT. It is translated as CASSFGTEAFF. The V and J genes are TRBV7-9 and TRBJ1-1; a possible D gene is TRBD1 (5 bases). Trimming shortened V by 3 bases and J by 8 bases, and 7 bases separated the two germline ends. The CDR3 runs 11 residues. Germline values: CDR1 SEHNR, CDR2 FQNEAQ (reference sequence).

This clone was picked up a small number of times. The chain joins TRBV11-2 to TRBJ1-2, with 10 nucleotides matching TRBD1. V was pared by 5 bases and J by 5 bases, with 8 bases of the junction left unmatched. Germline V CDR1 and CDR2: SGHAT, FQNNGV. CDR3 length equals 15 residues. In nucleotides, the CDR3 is TGTGCCAGCAGCCCCCCCCGGACAGGGGGATATGGCTACACCTTC. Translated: CASSPPRTGGYGYTF. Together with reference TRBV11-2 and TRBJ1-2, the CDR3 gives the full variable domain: EAGVAQSPRYKIIEKRQSVAFWCNPISGHATLYWYQQILGQGPKLLIQFQNNGVVDDSQLPKDRFSAERLKGVDSTLKIQPAKLEDSAVYLCASSPPRTGGYGYTFGSGTRLTVV.

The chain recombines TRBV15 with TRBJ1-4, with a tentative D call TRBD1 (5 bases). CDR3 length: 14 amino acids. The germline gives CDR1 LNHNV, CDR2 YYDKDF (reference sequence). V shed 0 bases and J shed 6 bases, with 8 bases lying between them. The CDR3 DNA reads TGTGCCACCAGCAGAGACAGGGTCGATGAAAAACTGTTTTTT. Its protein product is CATSRDRVDEKLFF.

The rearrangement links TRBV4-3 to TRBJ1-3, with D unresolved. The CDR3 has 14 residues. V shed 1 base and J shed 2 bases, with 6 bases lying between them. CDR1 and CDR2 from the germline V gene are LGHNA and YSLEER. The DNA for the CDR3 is TGCGCCAGCAGCCAAGTGGGAGCTGGAAACACCATATATTTT. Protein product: CASSQVGAGNTIYF.

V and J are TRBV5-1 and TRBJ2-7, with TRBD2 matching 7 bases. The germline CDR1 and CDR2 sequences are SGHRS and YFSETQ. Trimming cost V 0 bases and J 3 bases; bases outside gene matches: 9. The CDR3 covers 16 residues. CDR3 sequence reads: CASSLALGLGNYEQYF. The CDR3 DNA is TGCGCCAGCAGCTTGGCCCTCGGACTAGGGAACTACGAGCAGTACTTC. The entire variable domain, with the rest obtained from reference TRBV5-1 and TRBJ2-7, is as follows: KAGVTQTPRYLIKTRGQQVTLSCSPISGHRSVSWYQQTPGQGLQFLFEYFSETQRNKGNFPGRFSGRQFSNSRSEMNVSTLELGDSALYLCASSLALGLGNYEQYFGPGTRLTVT.

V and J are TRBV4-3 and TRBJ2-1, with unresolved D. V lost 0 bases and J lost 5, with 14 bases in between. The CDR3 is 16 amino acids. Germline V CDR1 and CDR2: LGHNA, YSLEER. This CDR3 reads CASSQDQYVSNNEQFF. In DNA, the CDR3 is TGCGCCAGCAGCCAAGATCAGTACGTGTCGAACAATGAGCAGTTCTTC.

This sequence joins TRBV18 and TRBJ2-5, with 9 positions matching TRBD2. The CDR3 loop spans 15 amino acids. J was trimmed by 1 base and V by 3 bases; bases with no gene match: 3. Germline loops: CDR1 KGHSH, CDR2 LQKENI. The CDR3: CASSPASGAQETQYF. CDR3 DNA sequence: TGTGCCAGCTCACCGGCTAGCGGGGCCCAAGAGACCCAGTACTTC.

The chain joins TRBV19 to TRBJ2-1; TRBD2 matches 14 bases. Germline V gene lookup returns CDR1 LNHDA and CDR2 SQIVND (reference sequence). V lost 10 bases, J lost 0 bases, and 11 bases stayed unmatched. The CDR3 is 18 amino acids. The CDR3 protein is CATRGGGTSGGSYNEQFF. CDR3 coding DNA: TGTGCCACCCGAGGAGGGGGGACTAGCGGGGGCTCCTACAATGAGCAGTTCTTC. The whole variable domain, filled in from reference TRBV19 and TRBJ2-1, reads DGGITQSPKYLFRKEGQNVTLSCEQNLNHDAMYWYRQDPGQGLRLIYYSQIVNDFQKGDIAEGYSVSREKKESFPLTVTSAQKNPTAFYLCATRGGGTSGGSYNEQFFGPGTRLTVL.

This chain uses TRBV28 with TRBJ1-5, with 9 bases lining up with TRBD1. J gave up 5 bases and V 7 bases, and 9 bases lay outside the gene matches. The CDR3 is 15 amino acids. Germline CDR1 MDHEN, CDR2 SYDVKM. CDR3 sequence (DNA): TGTGCCAGCAAGCCGGGACAGGGTGCGTATCAGCCCCAGCATTTT. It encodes CASKPGQGAYQPQHF.

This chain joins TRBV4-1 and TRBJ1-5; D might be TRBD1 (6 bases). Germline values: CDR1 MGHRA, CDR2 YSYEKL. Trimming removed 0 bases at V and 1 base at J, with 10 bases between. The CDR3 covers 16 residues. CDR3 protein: CASSQDPGQSNQPQHF. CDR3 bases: TGCGCCAGCAGCCAAGATCCCGGACAGAGCAATCAGCCCCAGCATTTT.

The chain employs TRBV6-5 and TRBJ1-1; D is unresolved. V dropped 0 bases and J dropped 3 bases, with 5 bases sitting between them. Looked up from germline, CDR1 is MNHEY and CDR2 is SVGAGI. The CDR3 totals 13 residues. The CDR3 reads CASSYSRDTEAFF. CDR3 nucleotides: TGTGCCAGCAGTTACTCTCGCGACACTGAAGCTTTCTTT.